One T cell receptor beta chain is described in this entry. CDR1 and CDR2 from the germline V gene are PRHDT and FYEKMQ (reference sequence). CDR3 length equals 14 residues. Trimming removed 0 bases at V and 3 bases at J, with 9 bases between. Authors' processing steps: Nucleated cell number was recorded as an estimate derived from reference gene primer amplification. Sequencing used immunoSEQ multiplex PCR; TCRdb keeps in-frame clones, though not all of them. V, J and clone size derive from that table, while D and trimming were established from the DNA sequence. The table shows about 200,000 clones, with 86% occurring only once. The age range of participants was about 18 to 95 years, with residence in approximately 25 US areas. The entry originates in a study of blood T cell repertoires in COVID-19. In the study overall: COVID-19 samples from acute and convalescent phases originated in the United States, Italy and Spain. T cells, B-cell-depleted T cells, or PBMCs supplied cDNA or gDNA.

Specimen: PBMCs or T cells enriched from blood (not recorded which). This receptor was obtained from a man in his forties with acute COVID-19. The V and J genes are TRBV13 and TRBJ2-7, with a tentative D call TRBD2 (5 bases). CDR3: CASSLGGSSYEQYF. The CDR3 DNA sequence: TGTGCCAGCAGCTTAGGAGGGAGTAGCTACGAGCAGTACTTC.